This T cell receptor (beta chain) was identified during a study of cytomegalovirus exposure and HLA in healthy donors. Turning to the study itself: One earlier analysis, a look at around 180 million T cells, found some 110 million unique TCR beta sequences.

The PCR ran on 60 Vbeta and 13 Jbeta primers. The table came from immunoSEQ multiplex PCR; TCRdb's copy has only in-frame clones and leaves some out. Of around 50,000 clones listed, 75% to 85% were seen once; the top ten hold approximately 4.3%. Donors were nominally healthy when sampled, though unrecorded immune exposures were likely. Broader study findings: Most CMV-associated TCR beta chains appeared HLA-restricted in a later analysis.

This clone was counted a few times. Antigen unknown. Source material: PBMCs. The sequence was collected from a man between 25 and 39 years old in good health and CMV-seronegative.

As DNA, the CDR3 is TGTGCCAGCAGTCCGAACAGGGGGCAAAATGGCTACACCTTC. Translated: CASSPNRGQNGYTF. The V gene is TRBV6-5, the J gene TRBJ1-2; TRBD1 matches at 9 bases. CDR1 is MNHEY and CDR2 is SVGAGI in the germline V gene. The V and J ends lost 5 bases and 6 bases, in that order; junction bases with no gene match: 7. This CDR3 region has 14 residues.